These T cell receptor beta chains were read from a single sample in a study of blood T cell repertoires in COVID-19. TCRdb's table, derived via immunoSEQ multiplex PCR, lists solely in-frame clones and lacks some. The sample holds approximately 300,000 clones, about 93% seen once. The sequenced material came from peripheral blood. The origin of the receptors is a woman younger than 45 with COVID-19, enrolled during active disease. Both conserved end residues are part of each CDR3. A D gene is named only where the DNA matches it firmly. Size is omitted from some rows. Given values are once, few, many or a class for expanded clones.

v_gene	d_gene	j_gene	abundance	CDR3aa	CDR3nt
TRBV5-1	TRBD1	TRBJ1-5	NA	CASSLGQGQPQHF	TGCGCCAGCAGCTTGGGACAGGGTCAGCCCCAGCATTTT
TRBV10-3	NA	TRBJ2-1	NA	CAISPQGGSYNEQFF	TGTGCCATCAGCCCCCAGGGGGGTTCCTACAATGAGCAGTTCTTC
TRBV2	TRBD1	TRBJ1-1	NA	CASSRSGQGALTEAFF	TGTGCCAGCAGCCGGAGTGGACAGGGGGCGTTGACTGAAGCTTTCTTT
TRBV29-1	NA	TRBJ1-1	NA	CSVEVSMVETEAFF	TGCAGCGTTGAAGTTTCAATGGTTGAGACTGAAGCTTTCTTT
TRBV2	NA	TRBJ1-2	NA	CASIQVRYGYTF	TGTGCCAGCATTCAGGTCCGCTATGGCTACACCTTC
TRBV30	NA	TRBJ2-1	NA	CAWSAVDNEQFF	TGTGCCTGGAGTGCGGTTGACAATGAGCAGTTCTTC
TRBV28	TRBD2	TRBJ2-7	NA	CASSLFGLAGGYEQYF	TGTGCCAGCAGTTTATTCGGCCTAGCGGGAGGTTACGAGCAGTACTTC
TRBV28	TRBD1	TRBJ2-7	NA	CASSPGQAPGEQYF	TGTGCCAGCAGCCCAGGACAGGCCCCAGGCGAGCAGTACTTC
TRBV7-8	TRBD2	TRBJ2-2	NA	CASSLWRRASERTSGVGDTGELFF	TGTGCCAGCAGCCTATGGCGAAGGGCAAGCGAACGGACTAGCGGGGTTGGGGACACCGGGGAGCTGTTTTTT
TRBV4-1	NA	TRBJ2-7	NA	CASSQDKQTYEQYF	TGCGCCAGCAGCCAAGATAAACAGACCTACGAGCAGTACTTC
TRBV3-1/TRBV3-2	TRBD2	TRBJ2-5	NA	CASSQGSGGLETQYF	TGTGCCAGCAGCCAAGGATCGGGAGGCTTGGAGACCCAGTACTTC
TRBV5-1	TRBD1	TRBJ2-1	NA	CASSTDREQFF	TGCGCCAGCAGCACGGACAGGGAGCAGTTCTTC
TRBV4-1	TRBD2	TRBJ2-7	many	CASSQGLAQSYEQYF	TGCGCCAGCAGCCAAGGACTAGCGCAGTCCTACGAGCAGTACTTC
TRBV27	TRBD2	TRBJ2-3	NA	CASSSLASGRGTDTQYF	TGTGCCAGCAGTTCCCTTGCTAGCGGGAGGGGAACAGATACGCAGTATTTT
TRBV6-1	TRBD1	TRBJ1-5	NA	CASSERTGGGNQPQHF	TGTGCCAGCAGTGAAAGGACAGGGGGAGGCAATCAGCCCCAGCATTTT
TRBV28	NA	TRBJ1-1	NA	CASSSAEGVGNTEAFF	TGTGCCAGCAGTTCCGCCGAGGGGGTGGGGAACACTGAAGCTTTCTTT
TRBV2	TRBD2	TRBJ2-3	NA	CASSTVSAGGTSTDTQYF	TGTGCCAGCAGCACCGTCTCCGCGGGAGGCACTAGCACAGATACGCAGTATTTT
TRBV11-2	NA	TRBJ1-1	NA	CASSLGGQPNTEAFF	TGTGCCAGCAGCTTAGGAGGACAACCGAACACTGAAGCTTTCTTT
TRBV28	NA	TRBJ2-7	NA	CASRGGTDSYEQYF	TGTGCCAGCAGGGGGGGAACGGACTCCTACGAGCAGTACTTC
TRBV14	TRBD2	TRBJ2-7	many	CASSQPPGPGLAGEQYF	TGTGCCAGCAGCCAACCCCCTGGGCCCGGACTAGCCGGGGAGCAGTACTTC
TRBV28	TRBD1	TRBJ2-3	NA	CASSTGTGPTDTQYF	TGTGCCAGCAGCACCGGGACAGGTCCCACAGATACGCAGTATTTT
TRBV18	TRBD1	TRBJ1-2	NA	CASSSTGLSNYGYTF	TGTGCCAGCTCATCGACAGGGTTATCTAACTATGGCTACACCTTC
TRBV15	NA	TRBJ2-1	NA	CATSDWRHDEQFF	TGTGCCACCAGCGACTGGCGCCACGATGAGCAGTTCTTC
TRBV6-1	NA	TRBJ1-2	NA	CASSEYLTANYGYTF	TGTGCCAGCAGTGAATACCTGACAGCAAACTATGGCTACACCTTC
TRBV6-2/TRBV6-3	NA	TRBJ2-6	NA	CASSYRAGANSGANVLTF	TGTGCCAGCAGTTACCGGGCAGGGGCCAACTCTGGGGCCAACGTCCTGACTTTC
TRBV28	NA	TRBJ2-5	NA	CASSPLGVVETQYF	TGTGCCAGCAGTCCGCTAGGGGTCGTCGAGACCCAGTACTTC
TRBV5-8	NA	TRBJ2-7	NA	CASSLEQNSEQYF	TGTGCCAGCAGCTTGGAACAGAATAGCGAGCAGTACTTC
TRBV7-2	NA	TRBJ1-2	NA	CASSLGGQSGYTF	TGTGCCAGCAGCTTAGGGGGACAATCTGGCTACACCTTC
TRBV28	NA	TRBJ2-7	few	CASSPGFGYEQYF	TGTGCCAGCAGCCCCGGGTTCGGATACGAGCAGTACTTC
TRBV5-1	NA	TRBJ1-1	NA	CASSDNRSPLNTEAFF	TGCGCCAGCAGCGACAACAGGAGTCCTTTGAACACTGAAGCTTTCTTT
TRBV11-1	NA	TRBJ2-7	NA	CASSEGRTSYEQYF	TGTGCCAGCAGCGAAGGCAGGACATCCTACGAGCAGTACTTC
TRBV6-5	NA	TRBJ1-1	NA	CAGSTQLNTEAFF	TGTGCCGGCTCGACACAACTGAACACTGAAGCTTTCTTT
TRBV21-1	NA	TRBJ2-7	NA	CASSKDPRGNILNQFHPYEQYF	TGTGCCAGCAGCAAAGACCCTAGGGGAAACATACTCAATCAATTCCACCCCTACGAGCAGTACTTC
TRBV10-3	NA	TRBJ1-1	NA	CAISVGTAEAFF	TGTGCCATCAGCGTAGGGACTGCAGAAGCTTTCTTT
TRBV2	NA	TRBJ1-5	NA	CASSKGDQPQHF	TGTGCCAGCTCGAAGGGAGACCAGCCCCAGCATTTT